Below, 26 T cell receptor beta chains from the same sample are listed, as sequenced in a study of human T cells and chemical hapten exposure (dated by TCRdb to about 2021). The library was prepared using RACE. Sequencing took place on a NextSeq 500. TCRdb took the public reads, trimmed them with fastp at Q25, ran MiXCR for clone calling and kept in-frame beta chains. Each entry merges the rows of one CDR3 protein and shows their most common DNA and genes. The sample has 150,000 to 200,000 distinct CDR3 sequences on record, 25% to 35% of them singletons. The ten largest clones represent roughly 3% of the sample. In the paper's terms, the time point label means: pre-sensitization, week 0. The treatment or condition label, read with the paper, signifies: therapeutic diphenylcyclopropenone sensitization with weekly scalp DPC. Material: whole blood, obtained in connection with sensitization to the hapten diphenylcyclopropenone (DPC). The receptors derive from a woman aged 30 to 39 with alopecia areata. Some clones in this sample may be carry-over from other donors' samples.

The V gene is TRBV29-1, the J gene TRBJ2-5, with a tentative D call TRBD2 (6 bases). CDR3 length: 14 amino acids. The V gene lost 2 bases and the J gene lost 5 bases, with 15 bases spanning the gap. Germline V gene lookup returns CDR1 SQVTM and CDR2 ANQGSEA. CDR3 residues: CSVEPPGLLETQYF. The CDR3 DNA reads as TGCAGCGTTGAACCCCCGGGACTGCTGGAGACCCAGTACTTC.

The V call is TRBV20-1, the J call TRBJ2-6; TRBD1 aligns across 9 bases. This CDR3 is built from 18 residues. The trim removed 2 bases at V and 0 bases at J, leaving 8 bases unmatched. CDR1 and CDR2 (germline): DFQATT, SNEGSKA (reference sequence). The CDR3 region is CSARLPGQGNSGANVLTF. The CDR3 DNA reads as TGCAGTGCTAGATTACCGGGACAGGGTAACTCTGGGGCCAACGTCCTGACTTTC.

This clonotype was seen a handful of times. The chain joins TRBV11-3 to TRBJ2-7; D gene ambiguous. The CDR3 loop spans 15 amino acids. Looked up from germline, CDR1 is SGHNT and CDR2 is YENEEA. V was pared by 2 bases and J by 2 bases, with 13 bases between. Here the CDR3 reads CASSLRHTYTYEQYF. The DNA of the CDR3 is TGTGCCAGCAGCTTACGCCATACGTACACCTACGAGCAGTACTTC.

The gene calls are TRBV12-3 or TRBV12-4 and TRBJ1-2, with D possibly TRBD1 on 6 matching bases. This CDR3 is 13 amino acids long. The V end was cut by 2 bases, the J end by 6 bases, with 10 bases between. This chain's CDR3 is CASSLWGLHGYTF. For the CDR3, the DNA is TGTGCCAGCAGTTTATGGGGGCTTCATGGCTACACCTTC.

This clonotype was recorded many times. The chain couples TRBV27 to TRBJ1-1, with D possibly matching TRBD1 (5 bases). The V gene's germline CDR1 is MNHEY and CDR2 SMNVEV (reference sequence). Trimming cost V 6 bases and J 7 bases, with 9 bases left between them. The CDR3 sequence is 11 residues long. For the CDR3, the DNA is TGTGCCAGCAGAAGGGGCATTGAAGCTTTCTTT. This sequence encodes CASRRGIEAFF.

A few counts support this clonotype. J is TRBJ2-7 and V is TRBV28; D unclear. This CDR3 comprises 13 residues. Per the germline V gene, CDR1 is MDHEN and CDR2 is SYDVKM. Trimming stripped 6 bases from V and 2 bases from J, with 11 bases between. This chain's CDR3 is CASSSRRPYEQYF. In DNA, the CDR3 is TGTGCCAGCAGCTCCCGGCGCCCCTACGAGCAGTACTTC. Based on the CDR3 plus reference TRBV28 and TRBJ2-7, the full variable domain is DVKVTQSSRYLVKRTGEKVFLECVQDMDHENMFWYRQDPGLGLRLIYFSYDVKMKEKGDIPEGYSVSREKKERFSLILESASTNQTSMYLCASSSRRPYEQYFGPGTRLTVT.

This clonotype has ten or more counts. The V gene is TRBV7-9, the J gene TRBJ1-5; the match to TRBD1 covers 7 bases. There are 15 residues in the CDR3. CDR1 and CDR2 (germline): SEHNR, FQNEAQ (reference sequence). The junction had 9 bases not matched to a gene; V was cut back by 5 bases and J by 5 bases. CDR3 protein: CASSPGTASDQPQHF. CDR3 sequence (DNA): TGTGCCAGCAGCCCCGGGACAGCGAGCGATCAGCCCCAGCATTTT.

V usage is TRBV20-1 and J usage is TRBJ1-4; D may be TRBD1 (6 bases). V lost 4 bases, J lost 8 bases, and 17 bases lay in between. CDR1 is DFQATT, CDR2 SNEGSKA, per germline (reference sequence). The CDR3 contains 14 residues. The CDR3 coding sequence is TGCAGTGCTACCCCCTCGGGGGCGCGAGAAAAACTGTTTTTT. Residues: CSATPSGAREKLFF.

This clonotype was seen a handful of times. CDR3 nucleotides: TGCAGTGCTAGAGTTGAAGGGACCCACTTTATGAAGCAGTTCTTC. Protein sequence: CSARVEGTHFMKQFF. The V call is TRBV20-1, the J call TRBJ2-1, with D perhaps being TRBD1 or TRBD2 (5 bases each). This CDR3 comprises 15 residues. Germline V lookup: CDR1 DFQATT, CDR2 SNEGSKA (reference sequence). The V gene lost 1 base and the J gene lost 11 bases, with 21 bases spanning the gap.

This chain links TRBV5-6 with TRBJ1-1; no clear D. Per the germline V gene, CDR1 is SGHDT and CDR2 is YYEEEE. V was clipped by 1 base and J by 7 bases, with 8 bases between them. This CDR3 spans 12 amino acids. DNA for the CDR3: TGTGCCAGCAGCTTGTTTACCCGTGAAGCTTTCTTT. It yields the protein CASSLFTREAFF.

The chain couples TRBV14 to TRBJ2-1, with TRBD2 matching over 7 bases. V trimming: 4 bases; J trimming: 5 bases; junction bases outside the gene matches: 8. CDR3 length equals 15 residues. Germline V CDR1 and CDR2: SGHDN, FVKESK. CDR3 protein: CASSRPGTNNNEQFF. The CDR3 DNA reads TGTGCCAGCAGCCGACCCGGGACTAACAACAATGAGCAGTTCTTC.

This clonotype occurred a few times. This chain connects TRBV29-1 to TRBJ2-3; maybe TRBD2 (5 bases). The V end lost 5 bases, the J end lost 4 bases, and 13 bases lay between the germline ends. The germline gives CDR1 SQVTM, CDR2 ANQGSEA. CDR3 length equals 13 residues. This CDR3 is CSVKAGVADTQYF. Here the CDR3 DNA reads TGCAGCGTTAAGGCCGGGGTTGCAGATACGCAGTATTTT.

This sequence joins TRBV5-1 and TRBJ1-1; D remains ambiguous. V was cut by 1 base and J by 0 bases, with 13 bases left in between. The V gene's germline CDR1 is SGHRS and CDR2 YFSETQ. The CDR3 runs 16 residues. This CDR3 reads CASSLRQASMNTEAFF. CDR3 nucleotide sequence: TGCGCCAGCAGCTTGCGTCAGGCCTCGATGAACACTGAAGCTTTCTTT. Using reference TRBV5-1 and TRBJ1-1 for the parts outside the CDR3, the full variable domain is KAGVTQTPRYLIKTRGQQVTLSCSPISGHRSVSWYQQTPGQGLQFLFEYFSETQRNKGNFPGRFSGRQFSNSRSEMNVSTLELGDSALYLCASSLRQASMNTEAFFGQGTRLTVV.

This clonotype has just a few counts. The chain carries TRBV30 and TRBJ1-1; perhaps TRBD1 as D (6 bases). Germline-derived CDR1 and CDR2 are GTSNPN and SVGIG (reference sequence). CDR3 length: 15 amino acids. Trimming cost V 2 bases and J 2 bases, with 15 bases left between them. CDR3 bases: TGTGCCTGGAGTACCCTTGGGGGCCCAAACACTGAAGCTTTCTTT. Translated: CAWSTLGGPNTEAFF.

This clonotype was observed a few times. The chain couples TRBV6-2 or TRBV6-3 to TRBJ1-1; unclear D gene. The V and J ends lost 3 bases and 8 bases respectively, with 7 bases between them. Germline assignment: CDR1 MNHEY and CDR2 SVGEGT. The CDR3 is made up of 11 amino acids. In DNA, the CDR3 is TGTGCCAGCAGTTATAGCGGGGAAGCTTTCTTT. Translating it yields CASSYSGEAFF.

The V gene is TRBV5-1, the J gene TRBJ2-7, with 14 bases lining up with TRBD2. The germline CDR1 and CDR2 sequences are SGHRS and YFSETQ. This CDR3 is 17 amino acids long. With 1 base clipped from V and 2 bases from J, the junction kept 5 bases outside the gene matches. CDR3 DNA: TGCGCCAGCAGCTTGAGGACTAGCGGGGGGAACCCCTACGAGCAGTACTTC. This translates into CASSLRTSGGNPYEQYF. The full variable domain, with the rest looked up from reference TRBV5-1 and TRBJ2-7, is KAGVTQTPRYLIKTRGQQVTLSCSPISGHRSVSWYQQTPGQGLQFLFEYFSETQRNKGNFPGRFSGRQFSNSRSEMNVSTLELGDSALYLCASSLRTSGGNPYEQYFGPGTRLTVT.

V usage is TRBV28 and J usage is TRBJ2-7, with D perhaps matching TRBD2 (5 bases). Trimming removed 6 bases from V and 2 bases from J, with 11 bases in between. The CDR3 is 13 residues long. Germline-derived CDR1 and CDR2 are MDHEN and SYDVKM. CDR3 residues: CASSSGNAYEQYF. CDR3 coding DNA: TGTGCCAGCAGCTCCGGGAATGCCTACGAGCAGTACTTC.

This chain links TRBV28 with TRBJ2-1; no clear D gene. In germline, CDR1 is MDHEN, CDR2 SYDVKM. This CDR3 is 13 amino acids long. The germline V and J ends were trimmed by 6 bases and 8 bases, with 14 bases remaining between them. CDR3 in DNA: TGTGCCAGCAGAGGGTCCCCTTACTATGAGCAGTTCTTC. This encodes CASRGSPYYEQFF.

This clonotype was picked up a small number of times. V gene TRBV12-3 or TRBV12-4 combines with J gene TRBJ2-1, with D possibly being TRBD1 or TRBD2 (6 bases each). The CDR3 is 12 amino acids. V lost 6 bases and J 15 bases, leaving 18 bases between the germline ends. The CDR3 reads CASSQRQEGRFF. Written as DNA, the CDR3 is TGTGCCAGCAGCCAACGACAGGAGGGTCGGTTCTTC.

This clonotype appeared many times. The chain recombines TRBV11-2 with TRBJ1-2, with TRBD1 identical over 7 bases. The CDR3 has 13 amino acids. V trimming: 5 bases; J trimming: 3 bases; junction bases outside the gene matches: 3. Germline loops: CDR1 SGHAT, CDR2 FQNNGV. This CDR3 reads CASSRTGDYGYTF. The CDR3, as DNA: TGTGCCAGCAGCCGAACAGGGGACTATGGCTACACCTTC.

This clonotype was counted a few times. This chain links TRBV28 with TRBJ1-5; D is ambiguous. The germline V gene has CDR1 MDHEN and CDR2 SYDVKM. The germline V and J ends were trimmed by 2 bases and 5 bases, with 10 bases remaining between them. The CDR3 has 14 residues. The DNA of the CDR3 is TGTGCCAGCAGTTTAGATGGCAGTTATCAGCCCCAGCATTTT. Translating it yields CASSLDGSYQPQHF.

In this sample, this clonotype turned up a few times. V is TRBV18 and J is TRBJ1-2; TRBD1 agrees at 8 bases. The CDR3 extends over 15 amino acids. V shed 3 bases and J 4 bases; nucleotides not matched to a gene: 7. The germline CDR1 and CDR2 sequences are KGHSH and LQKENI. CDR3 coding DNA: TGTGCCAGCTCACCCCCGGGACAGGACCCCTATGGCTACACCTTC. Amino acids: CASSPPGQDPYGYTF. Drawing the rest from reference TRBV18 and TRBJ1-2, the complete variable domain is NAGVMQNPRHLVRRRGQEARLRCSPMKGHSHVYWYRQLPEEGLKFMVYLQKENIIDESGMPKERFSAEFPKEGPSILRIQQVVRGDSAAYFCASSPPGQDPYGYTFGSGTRLTVV.

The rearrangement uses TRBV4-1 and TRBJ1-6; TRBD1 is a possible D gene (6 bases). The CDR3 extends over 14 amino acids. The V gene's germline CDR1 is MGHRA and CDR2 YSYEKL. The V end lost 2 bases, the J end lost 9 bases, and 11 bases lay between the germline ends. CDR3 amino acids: CASSQQGFSSPLHF. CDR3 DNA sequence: TGCGCCAGCAGCCAACAGGGGTTTAGTTCACCCCTCCACTTT.

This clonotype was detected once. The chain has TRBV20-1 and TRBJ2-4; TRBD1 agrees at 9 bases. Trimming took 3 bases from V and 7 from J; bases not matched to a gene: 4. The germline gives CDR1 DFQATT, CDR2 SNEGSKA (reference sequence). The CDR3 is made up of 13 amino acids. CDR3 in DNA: TGCAGTGCTAGTTGGACAGGGGACAACATTCAGTACTTC. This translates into CSASWTGDNIQYF.

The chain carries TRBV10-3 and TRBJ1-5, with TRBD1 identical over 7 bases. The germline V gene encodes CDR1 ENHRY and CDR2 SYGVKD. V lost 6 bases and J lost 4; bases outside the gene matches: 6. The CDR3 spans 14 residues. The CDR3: CAISATGENQPQHF. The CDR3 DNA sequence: TGTGCCATCAGCGCAACAGGGGAGAATCAGCCCCAGCATTTT.

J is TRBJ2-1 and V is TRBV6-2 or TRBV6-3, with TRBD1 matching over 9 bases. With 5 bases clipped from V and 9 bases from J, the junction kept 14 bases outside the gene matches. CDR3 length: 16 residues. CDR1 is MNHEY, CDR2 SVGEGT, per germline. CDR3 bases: TGTGCCAGCAGTACAGAGGGACAGGGCCGATCCGGTGAGCAGTTCTTC. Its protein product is CASSTEGQGRSGEQFF.